This TCR beta chain is drawn from a study of tumour-infiltrating T cells in Burkitt lymphoma (TCRdb year 2020). Concerning the study at large: All epidemiological subtypes of Burkitt lymphoma were represented in the cohort, which was made up of fewer than 100 patients. When TCR repertoire data were correlated with clinical outcome, productive clonality turned out to predict both overall and progression-free survival, independent of established prognosticators, age at diagnosis among them.

Library preparation employed the immunoSEQ multiplex PCR assay. TCRdb retrieved this table from immuneACCESS and kept in-frame rearrangements only. Not all clones are present; in checked studies, unresolved V genes account for under half, and no reason is known for the remainder. Across this sample there are 200 to 250 clones, with about 20% seen only once. 9.5% to 12% of the sample rests with the top ten. There are a few counts of this clone. Its antigen is still unknown. No much larger clone is present one base from it, and per-base qualities are unavailable. What the authors observed across the whole study: Numerous Burkitt lymphoma patients were found to share several public clonotypes, a finding suggesting shared tumour neoantigen selection that is absent from diffuse large B-cell lymphoma.

The germline V gene supplies CDR1 LGHNA and CDR2 YSLEER. The CDR3 starts with the cysteine, ends with the phenylalanine, and has 17 residues. The retained sequence is limited to the CDR3, 51 bases, with the frame set at the first base. V ends up 0 bases short and J 5 bases short, with an unmatched junction base count of 10. The chain is made from TRBV4-3 and TRBJ1-2; the junction holds 9 bases that match TRBD1. The clonotype comes from a human donor with Burkitt lymphoma. Sequences were obtained from tumor tissue. CDR3 protein: CASSQEITGGAGYGYTF. The nucleotide sequence is TGCGCCAGCAGCCAAGAGATAACAGGGGGCGCTGGGTATGGCTACACCTTC.